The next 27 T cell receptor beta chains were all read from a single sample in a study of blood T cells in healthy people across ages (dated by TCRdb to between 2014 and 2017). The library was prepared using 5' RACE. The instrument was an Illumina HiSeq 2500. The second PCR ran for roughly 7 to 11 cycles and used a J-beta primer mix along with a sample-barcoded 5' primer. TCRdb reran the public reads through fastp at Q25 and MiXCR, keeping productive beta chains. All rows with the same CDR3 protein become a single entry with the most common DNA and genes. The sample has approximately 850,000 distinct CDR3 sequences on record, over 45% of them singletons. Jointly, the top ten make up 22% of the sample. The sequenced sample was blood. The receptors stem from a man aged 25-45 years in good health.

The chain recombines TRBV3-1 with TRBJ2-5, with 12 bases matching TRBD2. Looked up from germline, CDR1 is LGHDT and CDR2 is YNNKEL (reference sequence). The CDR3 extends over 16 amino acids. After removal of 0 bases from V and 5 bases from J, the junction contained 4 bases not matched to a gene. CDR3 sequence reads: CASSQDPGTSGETQYF. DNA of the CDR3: TGTGCCAGCAGCCAAGATCCAGGGACTAGCGGGGAGACCCAGTACTTC.

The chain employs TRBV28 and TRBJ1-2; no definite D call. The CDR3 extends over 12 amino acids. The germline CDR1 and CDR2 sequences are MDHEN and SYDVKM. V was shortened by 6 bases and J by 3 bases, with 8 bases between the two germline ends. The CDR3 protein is CASREDDYGYTF. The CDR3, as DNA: TGTGCCAGCAGGGAGGACGACTATGGCTACACCTTC.

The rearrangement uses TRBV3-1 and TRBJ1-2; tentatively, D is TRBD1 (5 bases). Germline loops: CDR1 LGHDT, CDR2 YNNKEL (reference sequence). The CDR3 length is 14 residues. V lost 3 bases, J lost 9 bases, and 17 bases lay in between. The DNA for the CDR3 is TGTGCCAGCAGCCAGGGGACGGAGGTCTTTCGCTACACCTTC. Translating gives CASSQGTEVFRYTF.

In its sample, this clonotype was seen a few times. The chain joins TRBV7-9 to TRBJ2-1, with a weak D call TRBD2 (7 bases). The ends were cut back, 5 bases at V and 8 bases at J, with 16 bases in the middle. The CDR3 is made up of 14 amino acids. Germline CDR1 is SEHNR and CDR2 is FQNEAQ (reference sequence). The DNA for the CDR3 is TGTGCCAGCAGCCCAACAACAGGGAGGGATGAGCAGTTCTTC. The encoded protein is CASSPTTGRDEQFF.

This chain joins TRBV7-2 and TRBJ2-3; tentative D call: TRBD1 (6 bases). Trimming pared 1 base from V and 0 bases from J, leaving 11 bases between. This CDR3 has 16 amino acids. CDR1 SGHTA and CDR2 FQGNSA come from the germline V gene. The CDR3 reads CASSLGRGGSTDTQYF. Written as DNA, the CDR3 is TGTGCCAGCAGCTTAGGGAGAGGGGGTAGCACAGATACGCAGTATTTT.

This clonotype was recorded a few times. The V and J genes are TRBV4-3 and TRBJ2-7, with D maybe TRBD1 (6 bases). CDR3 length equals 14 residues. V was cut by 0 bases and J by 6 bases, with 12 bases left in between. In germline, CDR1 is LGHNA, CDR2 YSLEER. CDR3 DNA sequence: TGCGCCAGCAGCCAAGATCTGGGGGCTCGCGAGCAGTACTTC. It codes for CASSQDLGAREQYF.

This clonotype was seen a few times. CDR3 in amino acids: CASSQPQTGQTYNEQFF. The CDR3, as DNA: TGTGCCAGCAGCCAACCACAGACGGGACAGACGTACAATGAGCAGTTCTTC. The genes are TRBV4-2 and TRBJ2-1, with TRBD1 matching 7 bases. V dropped 2 bases and J dropped 4; count of bases not matched to a gene: 11. CDR1 is LGHNA and CDR2 is YNFKEQ in the germline V gene. The CDR3 has 17 residues.

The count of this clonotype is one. The CDR3 DNA reads TGCAGCGTCATAACTAGCGGGGACTACAATGAGCAGTTCTTC. Its translation: CSVITSGDYNEQFF. The J gene is TRBJ2-1, the V gene TRBV29-1; TRBD2 matches at 10 bases. V was pared by 6 bases and J by 3 bases, with 5 bases of the junction left unmatched. Per germline, CDR1 SQVTM and CDR2 ANQGSEA. The CDR3 consists of 14 residues.

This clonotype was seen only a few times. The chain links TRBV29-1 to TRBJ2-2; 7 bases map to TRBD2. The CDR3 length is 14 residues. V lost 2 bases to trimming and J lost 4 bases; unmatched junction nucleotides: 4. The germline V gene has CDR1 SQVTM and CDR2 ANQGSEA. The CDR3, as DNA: TGCAGCGTTGAACGCGGGAGTAGCACCGGGGAGCTGTTTTTT. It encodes CSVERGSSTGELFF.

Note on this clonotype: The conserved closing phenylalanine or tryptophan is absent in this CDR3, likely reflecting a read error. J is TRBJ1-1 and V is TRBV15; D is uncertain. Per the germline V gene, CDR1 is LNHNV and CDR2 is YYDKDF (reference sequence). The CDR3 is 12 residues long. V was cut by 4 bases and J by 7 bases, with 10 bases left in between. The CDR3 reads CATSNPKVEAFL. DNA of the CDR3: TGTGCCACCAGCAACCCCAAGGTTGAAGCTTTCCTT.

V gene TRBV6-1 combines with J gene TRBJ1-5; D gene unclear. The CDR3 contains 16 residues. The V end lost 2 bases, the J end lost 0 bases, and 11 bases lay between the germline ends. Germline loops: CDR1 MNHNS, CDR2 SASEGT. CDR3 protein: CASSELGILSNQPQHF. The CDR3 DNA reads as TGTGCCAGCAGTGAACTGGGAATACTTAGCAATCAGCCCCAGCATTTT.

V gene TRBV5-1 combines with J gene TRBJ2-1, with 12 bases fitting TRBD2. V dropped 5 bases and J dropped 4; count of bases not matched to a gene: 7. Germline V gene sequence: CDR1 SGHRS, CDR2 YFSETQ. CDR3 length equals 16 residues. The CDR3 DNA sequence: TGCGCCAGCAGACCCCTAGCGGGGGGGCTGTACAATGAGCAGTTCTTC. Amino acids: CASRPLAGGLYNEQFF. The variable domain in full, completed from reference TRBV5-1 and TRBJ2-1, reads KAGVTQTPRYLIKTRGQQVTLSCSPISGHRSVSWYQQTPGQGLQFLFEYFSETQRNKGNFPGRFSGRQFSNSRSEMNVSTLELGDSALYLCASRPLAGGLYNEQFFGPGTRLTVL.

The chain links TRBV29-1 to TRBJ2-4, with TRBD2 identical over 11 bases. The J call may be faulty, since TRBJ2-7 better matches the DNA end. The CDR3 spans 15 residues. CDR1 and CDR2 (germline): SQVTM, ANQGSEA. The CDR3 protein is CSVVGTSGGHYEQYF. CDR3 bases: TGCAGCGTTGTGGGAACTAGCGGGGGCCACTACGAGCAGTACTTC.

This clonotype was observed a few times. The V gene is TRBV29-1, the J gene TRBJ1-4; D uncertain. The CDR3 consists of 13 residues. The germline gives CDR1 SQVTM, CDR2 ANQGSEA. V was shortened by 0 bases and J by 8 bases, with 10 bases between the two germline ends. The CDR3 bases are TGCAGCGTTGAAGATGTCCAGGTAGAAAAACTGTTTTTT. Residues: CSVEDVQVEKLFF.

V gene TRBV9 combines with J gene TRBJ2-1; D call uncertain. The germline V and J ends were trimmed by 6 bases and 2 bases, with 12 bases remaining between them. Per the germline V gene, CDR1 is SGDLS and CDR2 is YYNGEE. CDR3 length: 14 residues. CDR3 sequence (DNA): TGTGCCAGCAATTCCGGGCAGGCCTACAATGAGCAGTTCTTC. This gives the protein CASNSGQAYNEQFF.

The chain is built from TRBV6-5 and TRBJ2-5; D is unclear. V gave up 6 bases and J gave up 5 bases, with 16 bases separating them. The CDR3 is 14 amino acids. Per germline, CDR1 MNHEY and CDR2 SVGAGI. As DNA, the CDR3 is TGTGCCAGCAGAATTGGCCCACGGCAGGAGACCCAGTACTTC. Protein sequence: CASRIGPRQETQYF.

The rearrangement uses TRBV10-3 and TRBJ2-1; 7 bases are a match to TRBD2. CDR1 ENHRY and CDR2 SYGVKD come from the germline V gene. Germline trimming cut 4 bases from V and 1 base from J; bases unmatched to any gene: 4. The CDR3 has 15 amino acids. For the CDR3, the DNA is TGTGCCATCAGTGGCCTAGCGGAGTCCTACAATGAGCAGTTCTTC. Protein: CAISGLAESYNEQFF.

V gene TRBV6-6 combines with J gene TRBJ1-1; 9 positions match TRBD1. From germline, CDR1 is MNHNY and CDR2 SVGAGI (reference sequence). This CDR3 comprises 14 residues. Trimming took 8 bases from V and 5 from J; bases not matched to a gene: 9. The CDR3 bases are TGTGCCAGCTATAGGGCGACAGGGGGGACTGAAGCTTTCTTT. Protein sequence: CASYRATGGTEAFF.

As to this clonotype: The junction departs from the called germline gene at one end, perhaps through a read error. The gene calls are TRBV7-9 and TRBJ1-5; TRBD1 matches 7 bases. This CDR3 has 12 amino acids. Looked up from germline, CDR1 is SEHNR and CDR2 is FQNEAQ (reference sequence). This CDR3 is CASSLAGQPRHF. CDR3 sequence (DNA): TGTGCCAGCAGCTTAGCGGGACAGCCCCGGCATTTT.

DNA for the CDR3: TGTGCCAGCAGACCCCCAGCGGGGGGGCGGATAGATACGCAGTATTTT. Encoded protein: CASRPPAGGRIDTQYF. The chain employs TRBV6-1 and TRBJ2-3; 10 bases are shared with TRBD2. The J segment lost 5 bases and the V segment lost 6 bases, leaving 11 bases of the junction unmatched. This CDR3 comprises 16 residues. In germline, CDR1 is MNHNS, CDR2 SASEGT.

The CDR3 spells CASSSRGLAKNIQYF. As DNA, the CDR3 is TGTGCCAGCAGTTCTCGCGGGCTAGCCAAAAACATTCAGTACTTC. V gene TRBV12-3 or TRBV12-4 combines with J gene TRBJ2-4; a possible D gene is TRBD2 (5 bases). The CDR3 extends over 15 amino acids. The V and J ends lost 4 bases and 0 bases respectively, with 10 bases between them.

This chain's CDR3 is CASSFATGSYNEQFF. CDR3 DNA sequence: TGTGCCAGCAGCTTCGCCACAGGGTCCTACAATGAGCAGTTCTTC. The V gene is TRBV11-2, the J gene TRBJ2-1, with D possibly TRBD1 on 6 matching bases. Germline V lookup: CDR1 SGHAT, CDR2 FQNNGV. Between the trimmed V and J ends, which lost 3 bases and 1 base, there was a span of 10 bases. The length of the CDR3 is 15 residues. Together with reference TRBV11-2 and TRBJ2-1, the CDR3 gives the full variable domain: EAGVAQSPRYKIIEKRQSVAFWCNPISGHATLYWYQQILGQGPKLLIQFQNNGVVDDSQLPKDRFSAERLKGVDSTLKIQPAKLEDSAVYLCASSFATGSYNEQFFGPGTRLTVL.

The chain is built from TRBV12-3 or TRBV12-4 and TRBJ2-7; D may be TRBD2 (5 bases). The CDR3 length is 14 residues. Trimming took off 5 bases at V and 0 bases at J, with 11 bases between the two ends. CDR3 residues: CASSVWENSYEQYF. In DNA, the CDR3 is TGTGCCAGCAGTGTTTGGGAGAACTCCTACGAGCAGTACTTC.

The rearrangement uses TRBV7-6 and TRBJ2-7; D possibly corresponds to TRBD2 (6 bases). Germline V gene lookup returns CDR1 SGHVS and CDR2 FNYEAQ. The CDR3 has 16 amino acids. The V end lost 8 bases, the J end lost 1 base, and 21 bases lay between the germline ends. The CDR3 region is CASVATHGGTSYEQYF. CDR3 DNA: TGTGCCAGCGTCGCTACGCACGGCGGGACTTCCTACGAGCAGTACTTC.

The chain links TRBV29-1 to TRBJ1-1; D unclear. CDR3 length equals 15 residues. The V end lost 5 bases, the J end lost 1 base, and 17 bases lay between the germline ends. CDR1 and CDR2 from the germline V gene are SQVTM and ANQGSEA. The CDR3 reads CSVTYDGERNTEAFF. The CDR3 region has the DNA TGCAGCGTTACCTATGACGGGGAAAGGAACACTGAAGCTTTCTTT. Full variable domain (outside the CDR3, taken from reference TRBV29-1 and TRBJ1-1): SAVISQKPSRDICQRGTSLTIQCQVDSQVTMMFWYRQQPGQSLTLIATANQGSEATYESGFVIDKFPISRPNLTFSTLTVSNMSPEDSSIYLCSVTYDGERNTEAFFGQGTRLTVV.

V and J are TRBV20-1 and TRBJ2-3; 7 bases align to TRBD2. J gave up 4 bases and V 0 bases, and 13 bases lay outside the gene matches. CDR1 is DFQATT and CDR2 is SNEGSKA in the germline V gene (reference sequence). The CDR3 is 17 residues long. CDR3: CSARDWMGGVGADTQYF. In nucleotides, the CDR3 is TGCAGTGCTAGAGATTGGATGGGGGGGGTGGGGGCAGATACGCAGTATTTT.

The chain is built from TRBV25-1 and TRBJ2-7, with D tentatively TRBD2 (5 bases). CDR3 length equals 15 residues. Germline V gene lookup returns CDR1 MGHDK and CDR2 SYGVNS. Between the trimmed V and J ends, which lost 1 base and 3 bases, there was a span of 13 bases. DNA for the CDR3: TGTGCCAGCAGTGAATCTGGACTGTCTTTCTACGAGCAGTACTTC. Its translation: CASSESGLSFYEQYF.